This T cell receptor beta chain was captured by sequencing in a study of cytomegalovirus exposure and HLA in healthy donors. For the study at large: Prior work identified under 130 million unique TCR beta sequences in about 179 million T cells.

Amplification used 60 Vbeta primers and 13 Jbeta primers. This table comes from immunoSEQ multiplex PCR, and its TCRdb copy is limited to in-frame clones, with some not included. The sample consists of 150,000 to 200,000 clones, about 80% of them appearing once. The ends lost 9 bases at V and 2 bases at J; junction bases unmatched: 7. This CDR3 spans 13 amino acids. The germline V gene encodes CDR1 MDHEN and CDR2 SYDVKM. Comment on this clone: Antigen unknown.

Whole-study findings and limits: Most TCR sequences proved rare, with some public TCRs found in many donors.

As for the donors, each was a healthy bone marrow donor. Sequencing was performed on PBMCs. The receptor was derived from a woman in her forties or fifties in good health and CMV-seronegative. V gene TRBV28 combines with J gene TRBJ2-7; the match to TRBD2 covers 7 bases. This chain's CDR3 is CASARDYTYEQYF. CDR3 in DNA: TGTGCCAGTGCCCGGGACTACACCTACGAGCAGTACTTC.